The table lists the clone carrying this TCR beta chain with a few counts. Trimming removed 0 bases at V and 1 base at J, with 14 bases between. Germline lookup yields CDR1 SEHNR and CDR2 FQNEAQ (reference sequence). CDR3 size: 17 residues. The data originate from a study of T cells in localized non-small cell lung cancer. TCRdb's copy holds only in-frame clones and misses some; the assay was immunoSEQ multiplex PCR. The repertoire has tens of thousands of clones, more than 75% of them found once; the top ten carry roughly 6.2%. This receptor was obtained from a man aged 35 to 69 with stage II lung adenocarcinoma. Source: PBMCs, taken before any cancer treatment. The V call is TRBV7-9, the J call TRBJ2-3; D is ambiguous. The CDR3 loop is CASSLALVAQGTDTQYF. DNA of the CDR3: TGTGCCAGCAGCTTAGCGCTAGTCGCCCAGGGCACAGATACGCAGTATTTT.